This T cell receptor (beta chain) was captured in a study of monozygotic twins with inflammatory bowel disease. Study-level points and caveats: Added variability in patient repertoires may stem from differing immunosuppressive treatments. Relative clonotype sharing with others was diminished in IBD patients versus healthy twins, particularly with disease activity. Support for any single strong IBD-associated signal or clonotype was not found.

The CDR3 consists of 15 residues. Details on this clonotype: Its antigen remains unknown.

A template switching step added UMIs, each with a 6-nucleotide sample barcode. After re-calling the 5' RACE reads, TCRdb lists one entry per CDR3 protein, DNA absent. The listing records 330,000 or so distinct CDR3 sequences. This chain joins TRBV12-3 or TRBV12-4 and TRBJ1-2; TCRdb lists TRBD1, though no DNA is available to test this call. Sequenced input: blood. This receptor was identified in a human donor with ulcerative colitis or Crohn's disease, or a healthy co-twin of an affected twin (not recorded which). The chain's CDR3 is CASTTRDRAPYGYTF.